The clone carrying this T cell receptor (beta chain) was counted only a few times. Its antigen is unknown. This sample stems from a study of pediatric ulcerative colitis. General observations from the study: Blood-rectal clonal overlap within each person was significantly higher in ulcerative colitis patients than controls.

The CDR3 contains 14 residues. Germline values: CDR1 GTSNPN, CDR2 SVGIG (reference sequence). V was shortened by 4 bases and J by 2 bases, with 11 bases between the two germline ends. Rectal tissue came from one to two pinch biopsies taken at colonoscopy. Ulcerative colitis patients received no immunosuppressive medication before the diagnostic colonoscopy. Produced via immunoSEQ multiplex PCR; TCRdb's table is partial and in-frame only. The data show 40,000 to 60,000 clones, around 81% seen once. This sequence was found in a girl between 5 and 17 years old with moderate ulcerative colitis. This chain joins TRBV30 and TRBJ2-2; D is unclear. Sequenced sample: gut tissue. DNA of the CDR3: TGTGCCTGGATCCACTCCACTAACACCGGGGAGCTGTTTTTT. This codes for CAWIHSTNTGELFF.